The present T cell receptor (beta chain) was sequenced within a study of human T cells and chemical hapten exposure. TCRdb fed the RACE reads into MiXCR, producing one record per CDR3 protein. The table has over 100,000 distinct CDR3 sequences, approximately 8.8% seen once. The time point denotes: patch test 2, 6 weeks after DPC sensitization. Treatment in this sample: therapeutic diphenylcyclopropenone sensitization with weekly scalp DPC. The germline gives CDR1 KGHDR, CDR2 SFDVKD. This CDR3 region has 14 residues. Trimming left V 3 bases short and J 4 bases short, with 11 bases between. In its sample, this clonotype was seen a few times.

This clonotype was sampled from a woman in her 40s with alopecia areata. Some clones in this sample may be carry-over from other donors' samples. This chain links TRBV24-1 with TRBJ2-5; TRBD2 is a possible D gene (5 bases). This sample comprised whole blood, obtained in connection with sensitization to the hapten diphenylcyclopropenone (DPC). The CDR3 DNA sequence: TGTGCCACCAGTGATACGGACGGACTAGAGACCCAGTACTTC. It specifies CATSDTDGLETQYF.